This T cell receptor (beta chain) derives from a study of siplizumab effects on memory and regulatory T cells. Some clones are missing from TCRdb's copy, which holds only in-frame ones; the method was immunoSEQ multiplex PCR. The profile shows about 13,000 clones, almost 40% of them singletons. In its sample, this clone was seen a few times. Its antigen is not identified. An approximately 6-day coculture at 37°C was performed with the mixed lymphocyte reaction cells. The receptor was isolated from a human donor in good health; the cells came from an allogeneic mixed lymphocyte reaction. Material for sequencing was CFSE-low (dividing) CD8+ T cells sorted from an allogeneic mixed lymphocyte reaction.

The CDR3 DNA reads as TGTGCCAGCAGTTACTCGATTAGCGCCTACAATGAGCAGTTCTTC. Protein: CASSYSISAYNEQFF. The chain combines TRBV6-6 with TRBJ2-1; tentative D call: TRBD2 (5 bases). This CDR3 has 15 residues. Germline-derived CDR1 and CDR2 are MNHNY and SVGAGI (reference sequence). The V end lost 0 bases, the J end lost 2 bases, and 8 bases lay between the germline ends.